The 8 T cell receptor beta chains below were found in one sample sequenced in a study of regulatory T cells in long-lasting Graves disease. Time point in this sample: newly diagnosed GD, antithyroid drugs for less than 3 months. RNA from PBMCs was the source of the TCR library. With iRepertoire HTBI primers and Arm-PCR of CDR3 regions, TCR beta libraries were built. TCRdb fed the multiplex PCR reads into MiXCR, producing one record per CDR3 protein. The repertoire has about 470,000 distinct CDR3 sequences, under 15% of them found once; the top ten carry 16%. This sample was shared with a second study, whose subject was T cells in Graves' hyperthyroidism and ophthalmopathy.

The material sequenced was peripheral blood mononuclear cells (PBMCs), taken at new diagnosis, from a patient treated with antithyroid drugs. The origin of the receptors is a woman aged 30 to 39 with Graves disease.

This sequence joins TRBV25-1 and TRBJ1-1, with TRBD1 matching over 7 bases. CDR3 length equals 14 residues. The germline gives CDR1 MGHDK, CDR2 SYGVNS. With V trimmed by 5 bases and J by 5 bases, 8 bases remained unmatched. CDR3 in amino acids: CASSSHRGWTEAFF. The CDR3 DNA reads TGTGCCAGCAGTTCGCACAGGGGATGGACTGAAGCTTTCTTT. Full variable domain (outside the CDR3, taken from reference TRBV25-1 and TRBJ1-1): EADIYQTPRYLVIGTGKKITLECSQTMGHDKMYWYQQDPGMELHLIHYSYGVNSTEKGDLSSESTVSRIRTEHFPLTLESARPSHTSQYLCASSSHRGWTEAFFGQGTRLTVV.

About this clonotype: Just one base apart from a much larger clone, this may be a read error. The chain employs TRBV29-1 and TRBJ2-1; D gene ambiguous. Looked up from germline, CDR1 is SQVTM and CDR2 is ANQGSEA. The CDR3 covers 13 residues. CDR3 nucleotide sequence: TGCAGCGTTGAAGTTCCGGAGTACAATGAGCGGTTCTTC. Protein sequence: CSVEVPEYNERFF.

This clonotype was recorded many times. The chain employs TRBV3-1 and TRBJ2-7; possible D gene TRBD2, 6 bases. Trimming stripped 3 bases from V and 2 bases from J, with 11 bases between. The CDR3 length is 14 residues. Germline V gene data show CDR1 as LGHDT and CDR2 as YNNKEL (reference sequence). The CDR3 reads CASSHRLDPYEQYF. CDR3 nucleotide sequence: TGTGCCAGCAGCCATCGACTAGACCCCTACGAGCAGTACTTC.

This clonotype has ten or more counts. The chain carries TRBV12-3 or TRBV12-4 and TRBJ1-3; D remains ambiguous. This CDR3 is built from 11 residues. V dropped 5 bases and J dropped 4 bases, with 3 bases sitting between them. The CDR3 protein is CASSTGNTIYF. DNA of the CDR3: TGTGCCAGCAGTACAGGAAACACCATATATTTT.

Ten or more counts support this clonotype. The rearrangement links TRBV5-1 to TRBJ2-7; TRBD1 agrees at 7 bases. V trimming: 0 bases; J trimming: 2 bases; junction bases outside the gene matches: 5. Germline CDR1 and CDR2: SGHRS and YFSETQ. The CDR3 is 15 amino acids. CDR3 in DNA: TGCGCCAGCAGCTTGGGTTGGGACAGAGCCTACGAGCAGTACTTC. It yields the protein CASSLGWDRAYEQYF.

This clonotype was observed many times. V usage is TRBV18 and J usage is TRBJ2-1, with 12 bases fitting TRBD2. CDR3 length: 15 amino acids. Germline values: CDR1 KGHSH, CDR2 LQKENI. V shed 6 bases and J 8 bases; nucleotides not matched to a gene: 8. Written as DNA, the CDR3 is TGTGCCAGCTCGCCTCGGACTAGCGGGGACTATGAGCAGTTCTTC. The encoded protein is CASSPRTSGDYEQFF.

The chain joins TRBV19 to TRBJ2-4, with unresolved D. The germline gives CDR1 LNHDA, CDR2 SQIVND (reference sequence). This CDR3 region has 14 residues. The V end was cut by 7 bases, the J end by 1 base, with 11 bases between. The CDR3 protein is CASKKPGAKNIQYF. The CDR3 DNA sequence: TGTGCCAGTAAGAAACCGGGCGCCAAAAACATTCAGTACTTC.

The chain uses TRBV9 and TRBJ1-4; 9 bases are a match to TRBD1. The germline CDR1 and CDR2 sequences are SGDLS and YYNGEE. With 0 bases clipped from V and 6 bases from J, the junction kept 12 bases outside the gene matches. There are 18 residues in the CDR3. The CDR3 DNA is TGTGCCAGCAGCGTAGGATTCCCCCGGGACAGGGTCTATGAAAAACTGTTTTTT. Translating gives CASSVGFPRDRVYEKLFF.